This T cell receptor beta chain was profiled in a study of CD4 and CD8 cells across lung adenocarcinoma regions. TCRdb re-called the PCR reads with MiXCR, one entry per CDR3 protein. The repertoire includes tens of thousands of distinct CDR3 sequences, approximately 49% of them detected once, and 27% sits in the top ten. V lost 4 bases, J lost 8 bases, and 14 bases lay in between. Germline V lookup: CDR1 MNHNS, CDR2 SASEGT. The CDR3 runs to 13 residues. This clonotype turned up a few times. Donors had localized lung adenocarcinoma, a non-small cell lung cancer. This receptor was identified in a female donor with lung adenocarcinoma. The CD4 and CD8 labels of this study may be unreliable. The specimen sequenced was CD8+ T cells from the center of a lung tumor. The V gene is TRBV6-1, the J gene TRBJ1-2; tentative D call: TRBD1 (6 bases). The CDR3 reads CASSGLEGVGYTF. CDR3 bases: TGTGCCAGCAGTGGGTTGGAGGGGGTAGGCTACACCTTC.